What follows are 26 T cell receptor beta chains derived from one specimen sequenced in a study of control samples from healthy donors and cancer patients. Clones were read by immunoSEQ multiplex PCR, and TCRdb kept only the in-frame ones, dropping some. Of some 100,000 clones in the sample, 79% are singletons; the top ten hold about 10%. The sequenced sample was blood. These receptors were collected from a woman in her 30s in good health.

The CDR3 reads CASSQGVGEIMNTEAFF. CDR3 nucleotide sequence: TGTGCCAGCAGCCAAGGGGTGGGAGAGATAATGAACACTGAAGCTTTCTTT. The chain is built from TRBV3-1 (or the pseudogene TRBV3-2) and TRBJ1-1; unclear D gene. Germline-derived CDR1 and CDR2 are LGHDT and YNNKEL (reference sequence). This CDR3 comprises 17 residues. V dropped 1 base and J dropped 0 bases, with 15 bases sitting between them.

The V and J genes are TRBV30 and TRBJ1-5, with TRBD1 identical over 7 bases. This CDR3 contains 16 residues. V gave up 0 bases and J gave up 3 bases; unmatched junction bases: 8. CDR1 GTSNPN and CDR2 SVGIG come from the germline V gene (reference sequence). Here the CDR3 reads CAWSVPQGLYNQPQHF. The CDR3 DNA reads TGTGCCTGGAGTGTCCCACAGGGGTTATACAATCAGCCCCAGCATTTT.

The V and J genes are TRBV7-2 and TRBJ2-5, with 7 nucleotides matching TRBD1. Germline trimming cut 0 bases from V and 0 bases from J; bases unmatched to any gene: 1. Germline loops: CDR1 SGHTA, CDR2 FQGNSA. The CDR3 has 15 amino acids. The CDR3 spells CASSLATGYQETQYF. CDR3 in DNA: TGTGCCAGCAGCTTAGCGACAGGGTACCAAGAGACCCAGTACTTC.

This sequence joins TRBV13 and TRBJ2-1, with 11 bases aligning to TRBD1. V gave up 0 bases and J gave up 8 bases; unmatched junction bases: 12. Germline V gene data show CDR1 as PRHDT and CDR2 as FYEKMQ (reference sequence). This CDR3 has 18 residues. CDR3 nucleotide sequence: TGTGCCAGCAGCTTAGGACCTGGACAGGGGGCCAGATCATATGAGCAGTTCTTC. It yields the protein CASSLGPGQGARSYEQFF.

The chain has TRBV29-1 and TRBJ1-2; 7 bases are shared with TRBD1. This CDR3 has 13 amino acids. The germline V gene encodes CDR1 SQVTM and CDR2 ANQGSEA. Trimming cost V 6 bases and J 1 base; bases outside gene matches: 5. DNA for the CDR3: TGCAGCGTCCGGACAGGCGGTAACTATGGCTACACCTTC. This encodes CSVRTGGNYGYTF.

V gene TRBV10-1 combines with J gene TRBJ2-3; 12 bases are a match to TRBD2. V trimming: 5 bases; J trimming: 6 bases; junction bases outside the gene matches: 12. Germline V gene data show CDR1 as WNHNN and CDR2 as SYGVQD (reference sequence). The CDR3 spans 17 residues. The CDR3 bases are TGCGCCAGCAGTATGACTAGCGGGGGCCTCAAGTTGGATACGCAGTATTTT. The encoded protein is CASSMTSGGLKLDTQYF.

The chain has TRBV6-5 and TRBJ1-2; TRBD1 might be the D (6 bases). The CDR3 consists of 15 residues. Germline CDR1 and CDR2: MNHEY and SVGAGI. V lost 6 bases to trimming and J lost 7 bases, with 21 bases between them. CDR3 bases: TGTGCCAGCAGCGAGGCGACAGGCCCCATCGGTGGCTACACCTTC. This codes for CASSEATGPIGGYTF.

V and J are TRBV2 and TRBJ2-1; possibly TRBD2 for D (6 bases). The CDR3 length is 14 residues. The V gene lost 7 bases and the J gene lost 1 base, with 11 bases spanning the gap. Germline values: CDR1 SNHLY, CDR2 FYNNEI. The DNA of the CDR3 is TGTGCCAGCACTCAAGGAGGGTCCTACAATGAGCAGTTCTTC. As protein: CASTQGGSYNEQFF.

The J gene is TRBJ1-1, the V gene TRBV21-1; the D call in the table, TRBD1, was not verified against the DNA. TRBV21-1 is a recognized pseudogene. This CDR3 comprises 14 residues. For the CDR3, the DNA is TGTGCCAGCAGCACCAGGGGATCAAACACTGAAGCTTTCTTT. It encodes CASSTRGSNTEAFF.

The chain links TRBV6-5 to TRBJ1-5; D gene uncertain. Germline-derived CDR1 and CDR2 are MNHEY and SVGAGI. There are 15 residues in the CDR3. V was clipped by 5 bases and J by 0 bases, with 11 bases between them. The CDR3 spells CASSKGTDSNQPQHF. As DNA, the CDR3 is TGTGCCAGCAGTAAGGGAACGGATAGCAATCAGCCCCAGCATTTT.

The table lists this clone with a few counts. This chain links TRBV5-1 with TRBJ2-2; no reliable D call. V shed 0 bases and J shed 4 bases, with 10 bases lying between them. The CDR3 is made up of 15 amino acids. The V gene's germline CDR1 is SGHRS and CDR2 YFSETQ. The CDR3 protein is CASSLDSSGTGELFF. CDR3 DNA sequence: TGCGCCAGCAGCTTGGACAGTTCGGGCACCGGGGAGCTGTTTTTT.

The V gene is TRBV5-6, the J gene TRBJ2-1; no clear D. The CDR3 loop spans 11 amino acids. Trimming removed 0 bases from V and 10 bases from J, with 5 bases in between. CDR1 is SGHDT, CDR2 YYEEEE, per germline. CDR3 in DNA: TGTGCCAGCAGCTTGGACCTGGAGCAGTTCTTC. Amino acids: CASSLDLEQFF.

The chain is built from TRBV6-5 and TRBJ2-1; no clear D gene. Germline V gene data show CDR1 as MNHEY and CDR2 as SVGAGI. Trimming stripped 7 bases from V and 10 bases from J, with 17 bases between. This CDR3 contains 13 residues. Written as DNA, the CDR3 is TGTGCCAGCAAAAACGGCAAGGGCGGCGAGCAGTTCTTC. Translation gives CASKNGKGGEQFF.

A few counts support this clone. The rearrangement links TRBV6-2 or TRBV6-3 to TRBJ1-1, with 9 nucleotides matching TRBD1. The CDR3 is 14 amino acids. CDR1 MNHEY and CDR2 SVGEGT come from the germline V gene. V dropped 0 bases and J dropped 11; count of bases not matched to a gene: 7. The CDR3 here is CASSYSDRGAAAFF. CDR3 sequence (DNA): TGTGCCAGCAGTTACTCAGACAGGGGGGCTGCTGCTTTCTTT.

The J gene is TRBJ2-7, the V gene TRBV6-5; possibly TRBD1 for D (6 bases). Per the germline V gene, CDR1 is MNHEY and CDR2 is SVGAGI. The V gene lost 2 bases and the J gene lost 6 bases, with 11 bases spanning the gap. The CDR3 sequence is 13 residues long. The CDR3 loop is CASSYHRESEQYF. CDR3 DNA sequence: TGTGCCAGCAGTTACCACAGGGAAAGCGAGCAGTACTTC.

The rearrangement joins TRBV7-2 to TRBJ2-2, with D perhaps TRBD2 (5 bases). Trimming pared 4 bases from V and 0 bases from J, leaving 12 bases between. The CDR3 length is 16 residues. Germline V gives CDR1 SGHTA, CDR2 FQGNSA. CDR3 nucleotides: TGTGCCAGCAGCTCCGTGGCGGGCTCGAACACCGGGGAGCTGTTTTTT. It is translated as CASSSVAGSNTGELFF.

This clone was observed a handful of times. This rearrangement joins TRBV6-5 to TRBJ2-3, with D maybe TRBD1 (6 bases). Germline values: CDR1 MNHEY, CDR2 SVGAGI. The V end was cut by 6 bases, the J end by 6 bases, with 13 bases between. The CDR3 is made up of 13 amino acids. The CDR3 coding sequence is TGTGCCAGCAGGAAACAGGGTAGGGATACGCAGTATTTT. This encodes CASRKQGRDTQYF.

The chain couples TRBV4-3 to TRBJ2-3; 10 nucleotides match TRBD1. Trimming cost V 1 base and J 3 bases; bases outside gene matches: 4. The CDR3 loop spans 16 amino acids. Germline assignment: CDR1 LGHNA and CDR2 YSLEER. The CDR3 coding sequence is TGCGCCAGCAGCCAAGTTCGACAGGGGGCAACAGATACGCAGTATTTT. Translated, it gives CASSQVRQGATDTQYF.

The chain is built from TRBV5-6 and TRBJ1-2, with D possibly being TRBD1 (5 bases). The CDR3 spans 15 residues. CDR1 and CDR2 (germline): SGHDT, YYEEEE. V was pared by 4 bases and J by 4 bases, with 17 bases between. CDR3 protein: CASSPVGRGGYGYTF. DNA for the CDR3: TGTGCCAGCAGCCCCGTTGGTAGGGGAGGCTATGGCTACACCTTC. Full variable domain (outside the CDR3, taken from reference TRBV5-6 and TRBJ1-2): DAGVTQSPTHLIKTRGQQVTLRCSPKSGHDTVSWYQQALGQGPQFIFQYYEEEERQRGNFPDRFSGHQFPNYSSELNVNALLLGDSALYLCASSPVGRGGYGYTFGSGTRLTVV.

J is TRBJ2-2 and V is TRBV27; 12 positions match TRBD1. The ends lost 7 bases at V and 6 bases at J; junction bases unmatched: 12. Per the germline V gene, CDR1 is MNHEY and CDR2 is SMNVEV (reference sequence). This CDR3 is 17 amino acids long. The CDR3 DNA reads TGTGCCAGCAAGTTTTCCCGGGACAGGGGGCGTTCCGGGGAGCTGTTTTTT. The encoded protein is CASKFSRDRGRSGELFF.

V is TRBV12-5 and J is TRBJ1-2; 8 bases line up with TRBD1. The CDR3 spans 15 residues. With 0 bases clipped from V and 5 bases from J, the junction kept 5 bases outside the gene matches. Germline V CDR1 and CDR2: LGHNT, FRNRAP. The CDR3 here is CASGLVSTGGYGYTF. CDR3 coding DNA: TGTGCTAGTGGTTTGGTATCTACAGGGGGATATGGCTACACCTTC.

This chain links TRBV1 with TRBJ2-1; the DNA was not used to check the table's D call, TRBD1. TRBV1 constitutes a pseudogene. CDR3 length: 19 residues. The CDR3 reads CTSSQDRSSTGTEYNEQFF. The CDR3 region has the DNA TGCACCAGCAGCCAAGACCGCTCCTCTACCGGGACAGAGTACAATGAGCAGTTCTTC.

The gene calls are TRBV12-3 or TRBV12-4 and TRBJ1-4; maybe TRBD1 (6 bases). This CDR3 has 13 amino acids. Trimming pared 4 bases from V and 4 bases from J, leaving 7 bases between. DNA for the CDR3: TGTGCCAGCAGTTCGGGACATAATGAAAAACTGTTTTTT. It specifies CASSSGHNEKLFF.

The chain uses TRBV6-1 and TRBJ2-1, with D perhaps TRBD1 (7 bases). The CDR3 spans 16 residues. Germline V gene lookup returns CDR1 MNHNS and CDR2 SASEGT. Trimming left V 0 bases short and J 2 bases short, with 11 bases between. CDR3 bases: TGTGCCAGCAGTGAAGCGGAGGGGGCGGCCTACAATGAGCAGTTCTTC. Its translation is CASSEAEGAAYNEQFF.

This clone was recorded a few times. The chain links TRBV11-2 to TRBJ1-3, with unresolved D. Germline V gene lookup returns CDR1 SGHAT and CDR2 FQNNGV. CDR3 length: 14 amino acids. With 3 bases removed from V and 4 bases from J, the gap between germline ends came to 10 bases. The CDR3 bases are TGTGCCAGCAGCTTGGCTCCCTCGGGAAACACCATATATTTT. Translated: CASSLAPSGNTIYF.

CDR3 nucleotide sequence: TGTGCCAGCATCAAAAAATGGGGGGGCCTCGACAATGAGCAGTTCTTC. Amino acid sequence: CASIKKWGGLDNEQFF. V and J are TRBV6-6 and TRBJ2-1; TRBD2 is a possible D gene (7 bases). The V gene lost 7 bases and the J gene lost 5 bases, with 21 bases spanning the gap. From germline, CDR1 is MNHNY and CDR2 SVGAGI (reference sequence). The CDR3 sequence is 16 residues long.